The entry that follows covers one T cell receptor (beta chain) sequence. Vbeta (60) and Jbeta (13) primers were used in the PCR. Some clones are missing from TCRdb's copy, which holds only in-frame ones; the method was immunoSEQ multiplex PCR. The sample lists about 130,000 clones; around 80% were seen once. This CDR3 contains 16 residues. Looked up from germline, CDR1 is LNHDA and CDR2 is SQIVND (reference sequence). With V trimmed by 1 base and J by 3 bases, 5 bases remained unmatched. The data stem from a study of cytomegalovirus exposure and HLA in healthy donors. Specimen: PBMCs. This receptor was obtained from a man aged 30 to 39 in good health and CMV-seronegative. This chain uses TRBV19 with TRBJ1-5; 8 bases line up with TRBD1. The CDR3 reads CASSIAAGGVNQPQHF. Here the CDR3 DNA reads TGTGCCAGTAGTATAGCAGCAGGGGGCGTCAATCAGCCCCAGCATTTT.